This T cell receptor beta chain was sequenced for a study of cytomegalovirus exposure and HLA in healthy donors. Study-wide points: Serostatus for CMV was the only available immune exposure information. In a later analysis, TCR beta V- and J-gene trimming showed a link to a missense DCLRE1C variant. A highly shared variant cluster was judged a likely technical artifact.

The PCR ran on 60 Vbeta and 13 Jbeta primers. Method: immunoSEQ multiplex PCR; TCRdb's copy keeps in-frame clones and lacks some. The data contain some 150,000 clones, around 74% of them singletons. As concerns this clone: Antigen: not known.

Sequencing used PBMCs. The sequence was obtained from a female donor in good health and CMV-seronegative.

CDR3 nucleotide sequence: TGTGCCAGCAGCTTAGACGAAAGAGGGACAGATACGCAGTATTTT. Its translation: CASSLDERGTDTQYF. The rearrangement links TRBV7-8 to TRBJ2-3; D is perhaps TRBD2 (5 bases). The germline gives CDR1 SGHVS, CDR2 FQNEAQ. This CDR3 is built from 15 residues. Trimming pared 1 base from V and 3 bases from J, leaving 11 bases between.